This T cell receptor beta chain is drawn from a study of spatial heterogeneity in lung cancer. Notes on this clonotype: Antigen unknown. Little can be read into the size of this beta chain, an off-target read in a library designed for alpha chains.

The time point was: sample taken at primary tumor resection. V was shortened by 8 bases and J by 3 bases, with 24 bases between the two germline ends. The CDR3 runs 17 residues. Each CDR3 protein is one row after TCRdb ran MiXCR on the 5' RACE reads. The table has around 9,300 distinct CDR3 sequences, roughly half seen once. General study results and limits: One measure, the expanded intratumoral alpha and beta TCR count, tracked tumor mutation counts.

This sequence was found in a female donor with early-stage non-small cell lung cancer. The genes are TRBV5-3 and TRBJ2-1, with TRBD1 as a possible D gene (5 bases). TRBV5-3 is labeled an ORF, and its function is uncertain. The material was lung tumor tissue, obtained at surgery. The CDR3, as DNA: TGTGCCAGGCTCTCTCGGCAGGGCCTTCCCATCTACAATGAGCAGTTCTTC. Amino acid sequence: CARLSRQGLPIYNEQFF.